This TCR beta chain stems from a study of CD8+CD57+ T cells in acquired aplastic anemia. Overall study findings and caveats: There were over 25 CD8+ CDR3 sequences that occurred in both patients and controls. Patients showed no significant difference from controls in CD8+ Simpson's diversity.

Genomic DNA templated the TCR beta VDJ and CDR3 profiling. TCRdb re-called the reads through MiXCR, storing one row per CDR3 protein. Counted here are some 200,000 distinct CDR3 sequences, around 60% occurring once; the ten biggest clones make up about 31%. With 4 bases removed from V and 8 bases from J, the gap between germline ends came to 14 bases. The CDR3 runs to 14 residues. From germline, CDR1 is KGHDR and CDR2 SFDVKD. This clonotype was detected only once. Its target is not known. J is TRBJ2-1 and V is TRBV24-1; maybe TRBD2 (5 bases). This clonotype was obtained from a human donor in good health. Sequencing used sorted CD4+, CD8+, or CD8+CD57+ T cells (not recorded which) from PBMCs. The chain's CDR3 is CATSDATRSDEQFF. In DNA, the CDR3 is TGTGCCACCAGTGACGCTACTAGATCCGATGAGCAGTTCTTC.